Below are 9 T cell receptor beta chains sequenced from a single sample in a study of cytomegalovirus exposure and HLA in healthy donors. The PCR contained 60 Vbeta and 13 Jbeta primers. Profiling relied on immunoSEQ multiplex PCR, and the TCRdb table lists in-frame clones only, not all of them. The repertoire holds about 150,000 clones, roughly 88% seen once, with 0.5% to 0.65% in the top ten. Source material: PBMCs. The receptor source for this set is a woman aged 40 to 50 in good health and CMV-seronegative.

The V gene is TRBV4-3, the J gene TRBJ2-7; 9 nucleotides line up with TRBD2. CDR3 length equals 18 residues. Germline CDR1 LGHNA, CDR2 YSLEER. Trimming at V came to 0 bases and at J to 3 bases, leaving 12 bases not matched to a gene. CDR3 bases: TGCGCCAGCAGCCAAGATTTAGCGGCTAGCGGGATTCTCTACGAGCAGTACTTC. Its protein is CASSQDLAASGILYEQYF.

The rearrangement uses TRBV20-1 and TRBJ2-3; D not certain. V was pared by 5 bases and J by 5 bases, with 8 bases between. Germline CDR1 and CDR2: DFQATT and SNEGSKA (reference sequence). The CDR3 is 11 residues long. In DNA form, the CDR3 reads TGCAGTGCTGTACGCGGAGATACGCAGTATTTT. This sequence encodes CSAVRGDTQYF.

The V and J genes are TRBV6-6 and TRBJ1-4, with D possibly matching TRBD1 (6 bases). Trimming pared 5 bases from V and 5 bases from J, leaving 12 bases between. The germline gives CDR1 MNHNY, CDR2 SVGAGI (reference sequence). The CDR3 runs to 14 residues. CDR3 bases: TGTGCCAGCAGTACCTCGGGGGGCAATGAAAAACTGTTTTTT. Its translation is CASSTSGGNEKLFF.

V gene TRBV11-2 combines with J gene TRBJ1-2; TRBD1 aligns across 8 bases. Germline V CDR1 and CDR2: SGHAT, FQNNGV. The CDR3 is 17 amino acids. With 4 bases clipped from V and 5 bases from J, the junction kept 15 bases outside the gene matches. The CDR3 spells CASSSNHGQGRYYGYTF. The CDR3 coding sequence is TGTGCCAGCAGCTCCAACCACGGACAGGGAAGGTATTATGGCTACACCTTC.

The chain uses TRBV4-1 and TRBJ2-7; 11 bases map to TRBD2. Germline trimming cut 1 base from V and 3 bases from J; bases unmatched to any gene: 5. The CDR3 spans 16 residues. Germline lookup yields CDR1 MGHRA and CDR2 YSYEKL. The CDR3 DNA reads as TGCGCCAGCAGCCAAGGGTCGACTAGCGGGAACTACGAGCAGTACTTC. Its protein is CASSQGSTSGNYEQYF.

The chain links TRBV7-9 to TRBJ1-1, with TRBD1 identical over 7 bases. Trimming removed 1 base from V and 8 bases from J; junction bases left unmatched: 7. The germline V gene encodes CDR1 SEHNR and CDR2 FQNEAQ (reference sequence). The CDR3 totals 14 residues. The CDR3 coding sequence is TGTGCCAGCAGCTTAGGCGAGGGACAGCCAGAAGCTTTCTTT. Protein: CASSLGEGQPEAFF.

The chain combines TRBV9 with TRBJ1-1, with TRBD1 identical over 8 bases. Germline lookup yields CDR1 SGDLS and CDR2 YYNGEE. The CDR3 is made up of 13 amino acids. V trimming: 2 bases; J trimming: 8 bases; junction bases outside the gene matches: 5. CDR3 sequence (DNA): TGTGCCAGCAGCGTGTCAGGGGGCATGGAAGCTTTCTTT. Protein: CASSVSGGMEAFF.

The chain recombines TRBV5-4 with TRBJ2-1; TRBD1 is a possible D gene (5 bases). The CDR3 has 13 amino acids. CDR1 and CDR2 (germline): SGHNT, YYREEE (reference sequence). V was clipped by 3 bases and J by 4 bases, with 8 bases between them. In nucleotides, the CDR3 is TGTGCCAGCAGCTGGCAGGGTTACAATGAGCAGTTCTTC. This sequence encodes CASSWQGYNEQFF.

The V gene is TRBV19, the J gene TRBJ1-2; 9 bases are shared with TRBD1. J was trimmed by 5 bases and V by 8 bases; bases with no gene match: 12. Germline CDR1 reads LNHDA; CDR2 reads SQIVND (reference sequence). The CDR3 loop spans 15 amino acids. CDR3 protein: CASAPPPGQGYGYTF. The CDR3 nucleotides are TGTGCCAGTGCTCCCCCCCCCGGACAGGGGTATGGCTACACCTTC.